The clone carrying this T cell receptor beta chain has at least ten counts. Its antigen is not known. The TCRbeta library incorporated unique molecular identifiers. MiXCR, run by TCRdb on the PCR reads, gives a single entry per CDR3 protein. In the table there are around 76,000 distinct CDR3 sequences, roughly 20% of which are singletons. The data are from a study of T-cell reconstitution after alpha-beta-depleted transplantation in children. Findings of the study overall: One year after transplant, T-cell counts and diversity came mostly from newly produced T cells. As was reported, about two months after transplant, alpha-beta T cells came from several hundred expanded graft clones. From surviving recipient T cells and thymic progenitors came the high day-60 TCRbeta diversity observed in some patients.

Germline V gives CDR1 MNHNS, CDR2 SASEGT. CDR3 size: 15 residues. Trimming removed 6 bases from V and 5 bases from J; junction bases left unmatched: 7. The receptor was isolated from a male patient aged 2-9 years who had a stem cell transplant for acute lymphoblastic leukemia, so the T cells may come from the graft donor. The starting material was PBMCs, mostly from graft donor cells, obtained 360 days after TCRalphabeta/CD19-depleted stem cell transplant. The V and J genes are TRBV6-1 and TRBJ2-7, with 13 nucleotides matching TRBD2. CDR3 sequence reads: CASRRTSGSSHEQYF. CDR3 bases: TGTGCCAGCAGGAGGACTAGCGGGAGTTCCCACGAGCAGTACTTC.